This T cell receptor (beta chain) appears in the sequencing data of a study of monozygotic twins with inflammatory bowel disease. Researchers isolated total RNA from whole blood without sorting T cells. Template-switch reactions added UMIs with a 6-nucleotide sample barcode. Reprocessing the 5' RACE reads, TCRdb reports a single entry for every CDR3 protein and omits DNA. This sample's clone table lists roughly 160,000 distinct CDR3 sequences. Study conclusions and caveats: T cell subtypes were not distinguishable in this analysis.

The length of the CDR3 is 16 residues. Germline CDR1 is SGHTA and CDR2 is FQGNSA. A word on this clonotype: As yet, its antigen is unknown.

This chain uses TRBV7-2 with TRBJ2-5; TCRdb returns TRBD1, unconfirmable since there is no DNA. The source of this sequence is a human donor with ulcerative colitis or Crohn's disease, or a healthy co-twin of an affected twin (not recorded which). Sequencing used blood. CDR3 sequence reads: CASSLAVRASEETQYF. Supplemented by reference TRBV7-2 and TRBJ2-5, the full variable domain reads GAGVSQSPSNKVTEKGKDVELRCDPISGHTALYWYRQSLGQGLEFLIYFQGNSAPDKSGLPSDRFSAERTGGSVSTLTIQRTQQEDSAVYLCASSLAVRASEETQYFGPGTRLLVL.